This TCR beta chain comes out of a study of tumor and adjacent non-tumor tissue in lung cancer. In the study overall: Patients comprised eleven to twelve adenocarcinoma, a couple of squamous cell carcinoma and 1 small cell lung cancer. The patients, 10 or so men and about 5 women, were about 31 to 80 with stage I to III disease. Whole-study findings and limits: Significantly higher TCR diversity was found in tumor than normal lung.

This clonotype has more than one count but fewer than ten. Antigen specificity is unknown. Three rounds of nested PCR, following a modified ARM-PCR protocol, produced the TCRbeta library. TCRdb redid the calling of the multiplex PCR reads with MiXCR, one entry per CDR3 protein. The data show 90,000 to 100,000 distinct CDR3 sequences, more than 80% seen once. No cell sorting was done before RNA was extracted from the tissue. This non-tumor lung sample came from over 3 cm beyond the tumor edge. The V and J ends lost 4 bases and 6 bases respectively, with 7 bases between them. Per the germline V gene, CDR1 is SGHRS and CDR2 is YFSETQ. This CDR3 contains 12 residues.

Sequencing used distant non-tumor lung tissue. The source is a man aged 60 to 69 with small cell lung cancer. The V call is TRBV5-1, the J call TRBJ2-2; D call uncertain. CDR3 region: CASSLMSGELFF. CDR3 DNA sequence: TGCGCCAGCAGCCTTATGTCCGGGGAGCTGTTTTTT.